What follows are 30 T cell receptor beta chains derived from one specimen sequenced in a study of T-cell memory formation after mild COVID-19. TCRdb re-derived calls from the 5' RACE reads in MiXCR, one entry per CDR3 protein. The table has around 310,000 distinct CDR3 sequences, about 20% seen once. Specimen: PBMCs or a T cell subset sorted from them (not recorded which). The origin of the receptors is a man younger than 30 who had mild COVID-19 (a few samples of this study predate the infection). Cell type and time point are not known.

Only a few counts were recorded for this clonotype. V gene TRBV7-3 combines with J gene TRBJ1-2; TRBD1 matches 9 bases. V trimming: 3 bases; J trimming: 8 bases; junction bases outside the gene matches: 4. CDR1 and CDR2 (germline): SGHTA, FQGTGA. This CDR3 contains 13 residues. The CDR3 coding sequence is TGTGCCAGCAGCTTCATGGACAGGGGAGGCTACACCTTC. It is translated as CASSFMDRGGYTF.

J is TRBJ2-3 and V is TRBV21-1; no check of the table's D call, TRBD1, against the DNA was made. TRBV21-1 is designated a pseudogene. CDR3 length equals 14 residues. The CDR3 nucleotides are TGTGCCAGCAGCAAGACAGGGGTCACAGATACGCAGTATTTT. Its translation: CASSKTGVTDTQYF.

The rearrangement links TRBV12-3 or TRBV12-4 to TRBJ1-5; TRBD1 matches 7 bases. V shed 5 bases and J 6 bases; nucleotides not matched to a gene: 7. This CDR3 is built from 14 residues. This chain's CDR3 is CASSRDREAQPQHF. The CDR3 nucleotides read TGTGCCAGCAGTCGAGACAGGGAGGCTCAGCCCCAGCATTTT.

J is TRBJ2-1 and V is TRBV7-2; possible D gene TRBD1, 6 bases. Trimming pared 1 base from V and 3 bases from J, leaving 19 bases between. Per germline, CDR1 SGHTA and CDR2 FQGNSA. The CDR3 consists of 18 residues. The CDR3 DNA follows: TGTGCCAGCAGCTTAGACAGCTGGGAGACAGGAAACTACAATGAGCAGTTCTTC. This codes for CASSLDSWETGNYNEQFF. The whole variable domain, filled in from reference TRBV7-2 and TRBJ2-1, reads GAGVSQSPSNKVTEKGKDVELRCDPISGHTALYWYRQSLGQGLEFLIYFQGNSAPDKSGLPSDRFSAERTGGSVSTLTIQRTQQEDSAVYLCASSLDSWETGNYNEQFFGPGTRLTVL.

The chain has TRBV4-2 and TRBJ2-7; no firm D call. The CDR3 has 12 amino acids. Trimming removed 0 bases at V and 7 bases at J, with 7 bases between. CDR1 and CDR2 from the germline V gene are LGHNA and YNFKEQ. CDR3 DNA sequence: TGTGCCAGCAGCCAAGATGGGTTTGAGCAGTACTTC. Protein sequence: CASSQDGFEQYF.

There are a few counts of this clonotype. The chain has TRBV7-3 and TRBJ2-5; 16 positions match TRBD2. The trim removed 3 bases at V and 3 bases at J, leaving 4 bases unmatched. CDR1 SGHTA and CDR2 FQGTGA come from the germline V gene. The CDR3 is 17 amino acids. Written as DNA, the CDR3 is TGTGCCAGCAGCTTCGGGACTAGCGGGGGGGGCGAAGAGACCCAGTACTTC. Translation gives CASSFGTSGGGEETQYF.

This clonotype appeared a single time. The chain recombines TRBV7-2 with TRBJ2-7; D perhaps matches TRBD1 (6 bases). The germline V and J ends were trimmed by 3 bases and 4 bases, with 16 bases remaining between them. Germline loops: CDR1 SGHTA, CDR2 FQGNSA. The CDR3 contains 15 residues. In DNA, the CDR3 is TGTGCCAGCAGCTTTCCGTCCGGGACACTATACGAGCAGTACTTC. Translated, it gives CASSFPSGTLYEQYF.

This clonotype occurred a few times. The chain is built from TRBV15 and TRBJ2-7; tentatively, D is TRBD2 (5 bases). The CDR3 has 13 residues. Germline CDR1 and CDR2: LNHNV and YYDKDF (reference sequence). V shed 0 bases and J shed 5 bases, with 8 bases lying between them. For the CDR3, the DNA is TGTGCCACCAGCAGAGATCCCGGGGACGAGCAGTACGTC. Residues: CATSRDPGDEQYV.

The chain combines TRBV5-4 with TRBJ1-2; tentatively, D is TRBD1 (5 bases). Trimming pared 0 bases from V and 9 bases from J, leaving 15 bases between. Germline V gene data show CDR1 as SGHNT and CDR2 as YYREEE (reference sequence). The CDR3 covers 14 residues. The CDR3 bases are TGTGCCAGCAGCTTGGGACAGCCGCCCGGGAGCTACACCTTC. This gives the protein CASSLGQPPGSYTF.

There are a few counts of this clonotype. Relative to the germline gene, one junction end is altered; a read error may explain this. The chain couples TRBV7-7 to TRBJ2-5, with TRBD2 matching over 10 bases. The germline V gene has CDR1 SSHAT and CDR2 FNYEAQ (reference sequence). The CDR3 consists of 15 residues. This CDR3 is CASSLGLAAQETQYF. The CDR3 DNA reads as TGTGCTAGCAGCTTAGGACTAGCGGCACAAGAGACCCAGTACTTC.

For the CDR3, the DNA is TGTGCCAGCAGACTAGCGGGGGCCGGTACTAATGAGCAGTTCTTC. Amino acids: CASRLAGAGTNEQFF. This chain uses TRBV3-1 with TRBJ2-1, with 11 positions matching TRBD2. With V trimmed by 6 bases and J by 7 bases, 8 bases remained unmatched. CDR1 and CDR2 (germline): LGHDT, YNNKEL (reference sequence). The CDR3 runs to 15 residues.

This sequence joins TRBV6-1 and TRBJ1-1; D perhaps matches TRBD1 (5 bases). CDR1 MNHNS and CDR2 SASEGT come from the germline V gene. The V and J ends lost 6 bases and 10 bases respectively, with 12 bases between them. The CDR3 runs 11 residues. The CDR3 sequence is CASRPGGGAFF. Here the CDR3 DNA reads TGTGCCAGCAGACCTGGGGGGGGAGCTTTCTTT.

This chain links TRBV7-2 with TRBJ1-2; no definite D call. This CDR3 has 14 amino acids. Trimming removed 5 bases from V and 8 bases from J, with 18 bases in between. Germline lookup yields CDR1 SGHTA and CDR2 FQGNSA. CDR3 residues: CASSQPIPPSGYTF. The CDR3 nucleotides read TGTGCCAGCAGCCAACCAATACCCCCTTCGGGCTACACCTTC.

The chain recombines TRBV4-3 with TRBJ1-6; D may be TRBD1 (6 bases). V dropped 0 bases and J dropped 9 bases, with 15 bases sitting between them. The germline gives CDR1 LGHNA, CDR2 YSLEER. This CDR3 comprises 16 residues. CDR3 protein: CASSQEGGLVGSPLHF. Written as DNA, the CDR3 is TGCGCCAGCAGCCAAGAAGGGGGGTTGGTTGGTTCACCCCTCCACTTT.

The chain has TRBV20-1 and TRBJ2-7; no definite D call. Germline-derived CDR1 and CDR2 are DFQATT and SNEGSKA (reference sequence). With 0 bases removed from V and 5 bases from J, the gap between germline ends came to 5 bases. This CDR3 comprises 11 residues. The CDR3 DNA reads TGCAGTGCTAGAGAGAGTCACGAGCAGTACGTC. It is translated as CSARESHEQYV.

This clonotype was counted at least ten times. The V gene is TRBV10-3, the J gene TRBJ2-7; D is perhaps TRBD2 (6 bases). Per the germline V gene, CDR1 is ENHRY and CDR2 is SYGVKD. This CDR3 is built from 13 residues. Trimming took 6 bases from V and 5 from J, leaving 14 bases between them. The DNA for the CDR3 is TGTGCCATCAGACCGGGACTCGGAGACGAGCAGTACGTC. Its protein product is CAIRPGLGDEQYV.

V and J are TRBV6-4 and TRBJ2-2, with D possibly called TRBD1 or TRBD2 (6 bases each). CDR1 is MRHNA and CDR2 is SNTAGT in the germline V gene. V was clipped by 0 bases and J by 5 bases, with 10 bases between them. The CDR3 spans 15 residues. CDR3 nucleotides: TGTGCCAGCAGTGACTCTCAGGGGAGGACCGGGGAGCTGTTTTTT. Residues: CASSDSQGRTGELFF.

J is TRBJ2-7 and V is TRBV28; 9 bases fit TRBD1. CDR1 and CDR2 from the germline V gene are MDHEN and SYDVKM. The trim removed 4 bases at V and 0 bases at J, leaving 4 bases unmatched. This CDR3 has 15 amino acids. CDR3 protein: CASSSGQGSSYEQYV. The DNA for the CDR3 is TGTGCCAGCAGTTCTGGACAGGGGAGCTCCTACGAGCAGTACGTC.

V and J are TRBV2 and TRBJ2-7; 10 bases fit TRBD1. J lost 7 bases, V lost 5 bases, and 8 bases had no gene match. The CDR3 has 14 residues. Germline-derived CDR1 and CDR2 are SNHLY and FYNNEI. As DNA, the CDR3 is TGTGCCAGCAGTCCCCGACAGGGGGCAAGAGAGCAGTACGTC. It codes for CASSPRQGAREQYV.

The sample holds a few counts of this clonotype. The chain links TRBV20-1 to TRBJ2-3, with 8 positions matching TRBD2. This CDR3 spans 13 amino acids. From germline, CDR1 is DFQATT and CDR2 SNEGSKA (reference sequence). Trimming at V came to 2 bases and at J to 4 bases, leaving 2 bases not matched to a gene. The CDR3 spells CSARKTSADTQYF. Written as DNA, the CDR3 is TGCAGTGCTAGAAAGACTAGCGCAGATACGCAGTATTTT.

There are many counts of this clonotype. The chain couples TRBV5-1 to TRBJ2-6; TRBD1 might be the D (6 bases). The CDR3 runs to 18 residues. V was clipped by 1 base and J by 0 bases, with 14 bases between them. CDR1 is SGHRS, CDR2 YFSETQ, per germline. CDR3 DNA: TGCGCCAGCAGCTTGTATCTGACAGGAGGCTCTGGGGCCAACGTCCTGACTTTC. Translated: CASSLYLTGGSGANVLTF.

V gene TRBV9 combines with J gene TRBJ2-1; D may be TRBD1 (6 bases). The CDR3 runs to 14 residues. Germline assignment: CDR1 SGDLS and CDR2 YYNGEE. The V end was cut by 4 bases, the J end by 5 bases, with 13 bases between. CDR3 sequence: CASSPGAVHNEQFF. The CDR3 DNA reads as TGTGCCAGCAGCCCAGGGGCAGTACACAATGAGCAGTTCTTC.

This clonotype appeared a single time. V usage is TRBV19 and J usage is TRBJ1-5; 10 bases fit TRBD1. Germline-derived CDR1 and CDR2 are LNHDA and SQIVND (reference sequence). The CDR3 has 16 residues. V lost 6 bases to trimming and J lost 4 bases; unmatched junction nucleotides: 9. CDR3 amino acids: CASSPIGQGVNQPQHF. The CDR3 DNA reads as TGTGCCAGTAGCCCGATCGGACAGGGGGTTAATCAGCCCCAGCATTTT.

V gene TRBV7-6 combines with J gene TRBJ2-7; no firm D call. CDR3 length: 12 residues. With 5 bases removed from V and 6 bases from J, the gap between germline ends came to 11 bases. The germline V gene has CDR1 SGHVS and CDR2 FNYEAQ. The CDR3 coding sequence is TGTGCCAGCAGCGCCGGGTATGGCGAGCAGTACGTC. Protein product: CASSAGYGEQYV.

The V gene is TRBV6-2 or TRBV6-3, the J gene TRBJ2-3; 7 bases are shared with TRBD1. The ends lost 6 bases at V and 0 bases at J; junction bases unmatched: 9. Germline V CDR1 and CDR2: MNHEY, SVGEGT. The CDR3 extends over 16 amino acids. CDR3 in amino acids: CASRDPGQYSTDTQYF. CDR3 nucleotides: TGTGCCAGCAGAGATCCGGGACAGTATAGCACAGATACGCAGTATTTT.

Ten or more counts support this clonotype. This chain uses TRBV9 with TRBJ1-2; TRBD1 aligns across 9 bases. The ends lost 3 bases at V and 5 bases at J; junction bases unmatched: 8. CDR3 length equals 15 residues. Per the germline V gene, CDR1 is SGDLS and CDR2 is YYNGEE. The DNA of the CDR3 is TGTGCCAGCAGCGCCGGGACAGGGAATCTTTATGGCTACACCTTC. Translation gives CASSAGTGNLYGYTF. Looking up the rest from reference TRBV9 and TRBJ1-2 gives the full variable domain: DSGVTQTPKHLITATGQRVTLRCSPRSGDLSVYWYQQSLDQGLQFLIQYYNGEERAKGNILERFSAQQFPDLHSELNLSSLELGDSALYFCASSAGTGNLYGYTFGSGTRLTVV.

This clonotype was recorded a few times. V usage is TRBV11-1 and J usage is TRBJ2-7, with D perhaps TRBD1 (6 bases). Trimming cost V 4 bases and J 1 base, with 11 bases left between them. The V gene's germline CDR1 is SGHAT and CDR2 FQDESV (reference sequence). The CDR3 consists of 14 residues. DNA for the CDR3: TGTGCCAGCAGCTCATCGACAGGATCCTACGAGCAGTACGTC. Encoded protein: CASSSSTGSYEQYV.

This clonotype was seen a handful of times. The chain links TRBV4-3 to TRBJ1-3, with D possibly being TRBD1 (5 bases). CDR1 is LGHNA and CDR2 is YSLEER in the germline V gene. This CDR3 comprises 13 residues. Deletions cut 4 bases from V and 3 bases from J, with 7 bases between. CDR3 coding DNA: TGCGCCAGCAGCCGGGACCGTGGAAACACCATATATTTT. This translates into CASSRDRGNTIYF.

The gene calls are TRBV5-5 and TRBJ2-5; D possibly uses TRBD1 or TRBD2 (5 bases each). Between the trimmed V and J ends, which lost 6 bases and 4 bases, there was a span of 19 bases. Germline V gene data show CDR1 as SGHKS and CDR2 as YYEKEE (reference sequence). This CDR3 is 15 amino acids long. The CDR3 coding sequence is TGTGCCAGCATCCACCGGGACGCTTCAAGAGAGACCCAGTACTTC. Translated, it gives CASIHRDASRETQYF.

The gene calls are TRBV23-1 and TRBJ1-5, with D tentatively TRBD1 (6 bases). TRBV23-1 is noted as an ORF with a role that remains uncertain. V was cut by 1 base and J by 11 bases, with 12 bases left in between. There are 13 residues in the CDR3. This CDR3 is CASSQYTGRAQHF. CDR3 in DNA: TGCGCCAGCAGTCAATACACAGGGAGGGCCCAGCATTTT.